This T cell receptor beta chain appears in the sequencing data of a study of OX40 agonist ivuxolimab in advanced cancers. For the study at large: Dose-escalation patients suffered from hepatocellular carcinoma, melanoma, renal cell or head and neck cancer. Overall study results and limits: Among some nonresponders, normalized T-cell clonal expansion was also low. Expanded clones were, on average, more numerous in CD8+ T cells than in CD4+.

TCRdb's copy holds only in-frame clones and misses some; the assay was immunoSEQ multiplex PCR. Of some 60,000 clones listed, roughly nine tenths were seen once; the top ten hold 3.9%. The CDR3 sequence is 15 residues long. In germline, CDR1 is MDHEN, CDR2 SYDVKM. The V gene lost 7 bases and the J gene lost 6 bases, with 16 bases spanning the gap. About this clone: Its antigen is not known.

The source of this sequence is an adult with an advanced solid tumor such as melanoma, head and neck, liver or kidney cancer. The chain links TRBV28 to TRBJ1-6; a weak D match, TRBD1 (6 bases). The sequenced sample was CD4+ or CD8+ T cells sorted from blood, obtained in a trial of the OX40 agonist ivuxolimab. CDR3 nucleotides: TGTGCCAGCACCTACTTGAGAGGGGGTAATTCACCCCTCCACTTT. This sequence encodes CASTYLRGGNSPLHF.